What follows are 10 T cell receptor beta chains derived from one specimen sequenced in a study of radiotherapy plus CTLA-4 blockade in lung cancer. Measured with immunoSEQ multiplex PCR; TCRdb has only the in-frame clones, and not every one. The sample gives 90,000 to 100,000 clones, approximately 74% of which show up once; around 2.7% is in the top ten. Sequenced here: peripheral blood, sampled from a patient treated with radiotherapy plus ipilimumab. These receptors were obtained from a human donor with non-small cell lung cancer who had a partial response to radiotherapy plus ipilimumab. Some clones in this sample may be carry-over from other donors' samples.

V is TRBV7-3 and J is TRBJ2-5; D possibly corresponds to TRBD2 (6 bases). CDR3 length: 15 residues. Trimming took off 1 base at V and 2 bases at J, with 11 bases between the two ends. Looked up from germline, CDR1 is SGHTA and CDR2 is FQGTGA. The CDR3 region has the DNA TGTGCCAGCAGCTTAAAAGCGGGCAAACAAGAGACCCAGTACTTC. This translates into CASSLKAGKQETQYF.

The rearrangement links TRBV25-1 to TRBJ2-1, with D perhaps TRBD2 (6 bases). The germline V gene has CDR1 MGHDK and CDR2 SYGVNS. CDR3 length equals 15 residues. Trimming took off 5 bases at V and 4 bases at J, with 15 bases between the two ends. The CDR3 is CASSRPGLEYNEQFF. In DNA, the CDR3 is TGTGCCAGCAGTAGACCGGGACTTGAGTACAATGAGCAGTTCTTC.

V and J are TRBV18 and TRBJ1-5, with D possibly TRBD1 on 5 matching bases. Trimming cost V 3 bases and J 4 bases, with 7 bases left between them. Germline V gives CDR1 KGHSH, CDR2 LQKENI. The CDR3 extends over 13 amino acids. The CDR3: CASSPGGNQPQHF. DNA of the CDR3: TGTGCCAGCTCACCGGGGGGTAATCAGCCCCAGCATTTT. The variable domain in full, completed from reference TRBV18 and TRBJ1-5, reads NAGVMQNPRHLVRRRGQEARLRCSPMKGHSHVYWYRQLPEEGLKFMVYLQKENIIDESGMPKERFSAEFPKEGPSILRIQQVVRGDSAAYFCASSPGGNQPQHFGDGTRLSIL.

Only a few counts were recorded for this clone. The chain employs TRBV27 and TRBJ1-1, with a weak D call TRBD1 (6 bases). The CDR3 is 15 residues long. V was cut by 5 bases and J by 1 base, with 14 bases left in between. Germline V gives CDR1 MNHEY, CDR2 SMNVEV (reference sequence). The DNA for the CDR3 is TGTGCCAGCAGTCCCTGGGACACCAGGAACACTGAAGCTTTCTTT. Encoded protein: CASSPWDTRNTEAFF.

V and J are TRBV7-3 and TRBJ1-6; possible D gene TRBD1, 5 bases. Germline V gene data show CDR1 as SGHTA and CDR2 as FQGTGA. CDR3 length: 16 amino acids. With 2 bases removed from V and 2 bases from J, the gap between germline ends came to 10 bases. This CDR3 reads CASSLRGEAYNSPLHF. DNA for the CDR3: TGTGCCAGCAGCTTACGGGGGGAAGCCTATAATTCACCCCTCCACTTT.

This sequence joins TRBV10-1 and TRBJ2-5; tentatively, D is TRBD1 (6 bases). The V end was cut by 9 bases, the J end by 2 bases, with 13 bases between. CDR3 size: 13 residues. Germline lookup yields CDR1 WNHNN and CDR2 SYGVQD (reference sequence). The CDR3 loop is CARSWGRQETQYF. In nucleotides, the CDR3 is TGCGCCAGGTCGTGGGGGCGGCAAGAGACCCAGTACTTC.

J is TRBJ2-3 and V is TRBV7-9, with 9 bases aligning to TRBD2. The CDR3 loop spans 19 amino acids. J gave up 5 bases and V 0 bases, and 15 bases lay outside the gene matches. Germline CDR1 SEHNR, CDR2 FQNEAQ (reference sequence). The CDR3 DNA is TGTGCCAGCAGCTTAGCGGCTCTAGCGGGACCTACGGGGGGAGATACGCAGTATTTT. Its protein product is CASSLAALAGPTGGDTQYF.

The chain links TRBV29-1 to TRBJ2-3; D is unclear. Trimming shortened V by 6 bases and J by 11 bases, and 21 bases separated the two germline ends. CDR3 length equals 13 residues. CDR1 and CDR2 from the germline V gene are SQVTM and ANQGSEA. CDR3 sequence reads: CSVALRVIGEQYF. CDR3 in DNA: TGCAGCGTCGCACTTAGAGTAATCGGAGAGCAGTATTTT.

The chain has TRBV28 and TRBJ1-2; 8 bases fit TRBD1. The V gene's germline CDR1 is MDHEN and CDR2 SYDVKM. Trimming at V came to 7 bases and at J to 8 bases, leaving 15 bases not matched to a gene. The CDR3 extends over 15 amino acids. The CDR3 bases are TGTGCCAGCACCGAGGGACAGGCTCCCCGACGGGGCTACACCTTC. As protein: CASTEGQAPRRGYTF.

The chain joins TRBV2 to TRBJ1-1; D possibly corresponds to TRBD1 (6 bases). The length of the CDR3 is 13 residues. Germline CDR1 SNHLY, CDR2 FYNNEI. Trimming cost V 6 bases and J 5 bases, with 13 bases left between them. As DNA, the CDR3 is TGTGCCAGCAGGAGTACAGGGACGACTGAAGCTTTCTTT. This gives the protein CASRSTGTTEAFF.